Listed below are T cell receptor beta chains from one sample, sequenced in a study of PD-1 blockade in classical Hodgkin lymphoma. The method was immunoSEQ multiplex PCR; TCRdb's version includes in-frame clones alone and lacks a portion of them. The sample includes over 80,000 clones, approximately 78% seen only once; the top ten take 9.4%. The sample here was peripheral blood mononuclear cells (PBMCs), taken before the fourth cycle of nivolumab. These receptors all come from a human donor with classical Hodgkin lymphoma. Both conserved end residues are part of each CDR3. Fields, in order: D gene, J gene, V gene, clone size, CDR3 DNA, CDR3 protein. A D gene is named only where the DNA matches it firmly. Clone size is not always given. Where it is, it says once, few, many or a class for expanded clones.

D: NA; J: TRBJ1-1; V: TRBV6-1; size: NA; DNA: TGTGCCAGCAGTGAAGGACTCTTATCCGAAGCTTTCTTT; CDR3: CASSEGLLSEAFF
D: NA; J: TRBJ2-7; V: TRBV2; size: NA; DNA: TGTGCCAGCAGTGAGGGGGCGGGATCTTCCTACGAGCAGTACTTC; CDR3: CASSEGAGSSYEQYF
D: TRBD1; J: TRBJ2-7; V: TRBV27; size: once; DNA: TGTGCCAGCAGTACTCGACAGGGTGCCTACGAGCAGTACTTC; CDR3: CASSTRQGAYEQYF
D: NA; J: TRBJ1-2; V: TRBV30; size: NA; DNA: TGTGCCTACTCACCCCGACATGGCTACACCTTC; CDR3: CAYSPRHGYTF
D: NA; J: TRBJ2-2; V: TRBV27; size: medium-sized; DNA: TGTGCCAGCAGGGTAGGGACGAACACCGGGGAGCTGTTTTTT; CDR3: CASRVGTNTGELFF
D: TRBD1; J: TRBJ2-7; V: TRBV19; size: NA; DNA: TGTGCCAGTAGTATTATACAGGGGCACCACGAGCAGTACTTC; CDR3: CASSIIQGHHEQYF
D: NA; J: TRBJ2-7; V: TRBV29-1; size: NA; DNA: TGCAGCGTTGAACCCTACCGTGGAGGGGGCGTGGGGAAGCAGTACTTC; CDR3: CSVEPYRGGGVGKQYF
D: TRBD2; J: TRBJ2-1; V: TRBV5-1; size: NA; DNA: TGCGCCAGCAGCTTTACTACCGGGACTAGCGGCTACAATGAGCAGTTCTTC; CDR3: CASSFTTGTSGYNEQFF
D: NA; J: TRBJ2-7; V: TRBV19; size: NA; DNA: TGTGCCAGTAGACCGACCTCGGGACTGACCTACGAGCAGTACTTC; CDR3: CASRPTSGLTYEQYF
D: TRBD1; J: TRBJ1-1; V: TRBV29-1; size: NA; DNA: TGCAGCGTTGAAGATCGGCGACAGGGGCGAAACACTGAAGCTTTCTTT; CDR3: CSVEDRRQGRNTEAFF
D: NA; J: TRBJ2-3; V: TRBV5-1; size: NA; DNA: TGCGCCAGCAGCCTTACTGGACGAGGTGGCACAGATACGCAGTATTTT; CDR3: CASSLTGRGGTDTQYF
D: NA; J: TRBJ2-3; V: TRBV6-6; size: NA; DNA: TGTGCCAGCAGGGGACCCACAGATACGCAGTATTTT; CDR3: CASRGPTDTQYF
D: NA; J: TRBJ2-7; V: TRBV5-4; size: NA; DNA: TGTGCCAGCAGCTTTCCCGCAGGGTCACCCTACGAGCAGTACTTC; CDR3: CASSFPAGSPYEQYF